This TCR beta chain was captured by sequencing in a study of cytomegalovirus exposure and HLA in healthy donors. On the study more broadly: Earlier results showed roughly 120 million unique TCR beta sequences derived from about 179 million T cells. Notes on the study in general: According to an earlier analysis, most TCR beta V segments yielded productive rearrangements about 87% or about 30% of the time.

This clone was found once. The antigen is unknown. A multiplex PCR was run with 60 Vbeta primers and 13 Jbeta primers. Sequenced by immunoSEQ multiplex PCR; TCRdb stores in-frame clones only, minus some. The sample shows around 150,000 clones, approximately 80% of them seen only once. The CDR3 is 15 amino acids. CDR1 is SNHLY, CDR2 FYNNEI, per germline. The TCR sequence derives from a young man in good health and CMV-seronegative. Sequenced: PBMCs. This chain uses TRBV2 with TRBJ2-5; TRBD2 aligns across 11 bases. The J call is in doubt because the DNA end fits TRBJ2-7 better. CDR3 amino acids: CASRPRTSGLYEQYF. DNA for the CDR3: TGTGCCAGCAGACCCCGGACTAGCGGGCTCTACGAGCAGTACTTC.